The 26 T cell receptor beta chains below were found in one sample sequenced in a study of blood T cell repertoires in COVID-19. Clones were sequenced by immunoSEQ multiplex PCR, and TCRdb holds only the in-frame ones, with some missing. The table has roughly 60,000 clones, roughly 80% seen once. Sequencing input: peripheral blood. The origin of the receptors is a human donor in a cohort sampled during active or convalescent COVID-19.

J is TRBJ2-3 and V is TRBV2; tentatively, D is TRBD2 (5 bases). Germline V gene sequence: CDR1 SNHLY, CDR2 FYNNEI. The V end was cut by 7 bases, the J end by 0 bases, with 8 bases between. This CDR3 is 13 amino acids long. The CDR3, as DNA: TGTGCCAGCAAGCGGACTAGCACAGATACGCAGTATTTT. It codes for CASKRTSTDTQYF.

About this clone: The junction differs from germline at one of its ends, possibly a read error. The V gene is TRBV7-7, the J gene TRBJ2-2; 7 bases are shared with TRBD2. The CDR3 sequence is 15 residues long. Germline CDR1 is SSHAT and CDR2 is FNYEAQ (reference sequence). The CDR3 bases are TGTGCTAGCAGCTTAGCGGGCACTAACACCGGGGAGCTGTTTTTT. It translates to CASSLAGTNTGELFF. Supplemented by reference TRBV7-7 and TRBJ2-2, the full variable domain reads GAGVSQSPRYKVTKRGQDVTLRCDPISSHATLYWYQQALGQGPEFLTYFNYEAQPDKSGLPSDRFSAERPEGSISTLTIQRTEQRDSAMYRCASSLAGTNTGELFFGEGSRLTVL.

CDR3 region: CASSQPTGAHGYTF. In DNA, the CDR3 is TGTGCCAGCAGTCAACCGACAGGGGCCCATGGCTACACCTTC. V is TRBV6-2 or TRBV6-3 and J is TRBJ1-2, with TRBD1 matching 8 bases. With V trimmed by 5 bases and J by 6 bases, 8 bases remained unmatched. This CDR3 region has 14 residues. Germline lookup yields CDR1 MNHEY and CDR2 SVGEGT.

This sequence joins TRBV7-6 and TRBJ2-7; TRBD1 might be the D (5 bases). CDR1 and CDR2 (germline): SGHVS, FNYEAQ. This CDR3 contains 15 residues. Trimming took off 5 bases at V and 2 bases at J, with 16 bases between the two ends. The DNA of the CDR3 is TGTGCCAGCAGCCTAGGGGCAGAATTACCCTACGAGCAGTACTTC. Translating it yields CASSLGAELPYEQYF. Looking up the rest from reference TRBV7-6 and TRBJ2-7 gives the full variable domain: GAGVSQSPRYKVTKRGQDVALRCDPISGHVSLYWYRQALGQGPEFLTYFNYEAQQDKSGLPNDRFSAERPEGSISTLTIQRTEQRDSAMYRCASSLGAELPYEQYFGPGTRLTVT.

This clone has a single count. The chain uses TRBV3-1 (or the pseudogene TRBV3-2) and TRBJ2-7; unclear D gene. The CDR3 contains 15 residues. Trimming took 4 bases from V and 0 from J, leaving 13 bases between them. CDR1 LGHDT and CDR2 YNNKEL come from the germline V gene (reference sequence). CDR3 DNA: TGTGCCAGCAGCCTCGGCGGCGGTCTCTCCTACGAGCAGTACTTC. This translates into CASSLGGGLSYEQYF.

V is TRBV6-2 or TRBV6-3 and J is TRBJ2-7; weak D call: TRBD1 (6 bases). Germline lookup yields CDR1 MNHEY and CDR2 SVGEGT. With 2 bases removed from V and 9 bases from J, the gap between germline ends came to 20 bases. This CDR3 spans 15 amino acids. DNA of the CDR3: TGTGCCAGCAGTTACCCGGGGACAACCCCTACGGGGCAGTACTTC. This encodes CASSYPGTTPTGQYF.

The chain recombines TRBV3-1 (or the pseudogene TRBV3-2) with TRBJ2-7; D is perhaps TRBD2 (6 bases). This CDR3 contains 16 residues. Germline loops: CDR1 LGHDT, CDR2 YNNKEL (reference sequence). The V end lost 1 base, the J end lost 3 bases, and 16 bases lay between the germline ends. This CDR3 reads CASSQASVGGGYEQYF. In nucleotides, the CDR3 is TGTGCCAGCAGCCAAGCCAGCGTGGGGGGAGGCTACGAGCAGTACTTC.

This chain joins TRBV30 and TRBJ1-5; TRBD1 matches 7 bases. V shed 2 bases and J 8 bases; nucleotides not matched to a gene: 6. Germline assignment: CDR1 GTSNPN and CDR2 SVGIG (reference sequence). The CDR3 loop spans 13 amino acids. CDR3 region: CAWSNRGGEPQHF. The CDR3 DNA reads as TGTGCCTGGAGTAACAGGGGCGGGGAGCCCCAGCATTTT.

This clone was seen more than once but under ten times. The gene calls are TRBV10-3 and TRBJ2-2; 7 bases map to TRBD1. This CDR3 has 14 residues. Germline V gene sequence: CDR1 ENHRY, CDR2 SYGVKD. The V gene end was trimmed by 8 bases and the J gene end by 2 bases; junction bases not matched to a gene: 5. Written as DNA, the CDR3 is TGTGCCATCGAGGCAGGGGGTAACACCGGGGAGCTGTTTTTT. Translation: CAIEAGGNTGELFF.

V usage is TRBV19 and J usage is TRBJ1-5; D might be TRBD1 (6 bases). Germline V gene sequence: CDR1 LNHDA, CDR2 SQIVND (reference sequence). V gave up 4 bases and J gave up 5 bases, with 12 bases separating them. The CDR3 sequence is 14 residues long. The DNA of the CDR3 is TGTGCCAGTAGTAACGGACAGCTGCATCAGCCCCAGCATTTT. This sequence encodes CASSNGQLHQPQHF.

The CDR3 reads CSVELVQTSSGNTIYF. As DNA, the CDR3 is TGCAGCGTTGAATTGGTACAGACCTCCTCTGGAAACACCATATATTTT. The chain couples TRBV29-1 to TRBJ1-3, with D hard to call. The CDR3 is 16 residues long. Germline V gives CDR1 SQVTM, CDR2 ANQGSEA. Trimming removed 2 bases at V and 0 bases at J, with 14 bases between.

This clone was detected a few times. The CDR3: CASSSLLQETQYF. CDR3 DNA: TGTGCCAGCAGCTCGCTTCTCCAGGAGACCCAGTACTTC. The chain uses TRBV27 and TRBJ2-5; D gene ambiguous. The CDR3 extends over 13 amino acids. Trimming shortened V by 6 bases and J by 5 bases, and 13 bases separated the two germline ends. CDR1 is MNHEY, CDR2 SMNVEV, per germline (reference sequence).

This clone was counted a single time. The chain couples TRBV21-1 to TRBJ1-5. TRBV21-1 is tagged as a pseudogene. The CDR3 is 14 residues long. The CDR3 coding sequence is TGTGCCAGCAGCCGAATGGAGGGGAATCAGCCCCAGCATTTT. It yields the protein CASSRMEGNQPQHF.

About this clone itself: Just one base apart from a much larger clone, this may be a read error. The chain has TRBV6-5 and TRBJ2-7; the D gene is possibly TRBD1 (5 bases). The ends were cut back, 5 bases at V and 0 bases at J, with 8 bases in the middle. Germline V gives CDR1 MNHEY, CDR2 SVGAGI. The CDR3 has 13 residues. CDR3 sequence (DNA): TGTGCCAGCAGTCATGACAGCTCCTACGAGCAGTACTTC. Its translation: CASSHDSSYEQYF.

The gene calls are TRBV5-4 and TRBJ1-4; D unresolved. V dropped 0 bases and J dropped 7 bases, with 13 bases sitting between them. The CDR3 is 15 amino acids. Per germline, CDR1 SGHNT and CDR2 YYREEE (reference sequence). The CDR3: CASSLVGSSGEKLFF. The CDR3 DNA is TGTGCCAGCAGCTTGGTTGGGTCATCAGGTGAAAAACTGTTTTTT.

This chain links TRBV7-2 with TRBJ2-3; 10 bases map to TRBD1. The CDR3 totals 16 residues. With 3 bases clipped from V and 4 bases from J, the junction kept 7 bases outside the gene matches. CDR1 is SGHTA and CDR2 is FQGNSA in the germline V gene. The CDR3 region has the DNA TGTGCCAGCAGCTTGGGACAGGGGCCCTGGGCAGATACGCAGTATTTT. It translates to CASSLGQGPWADTQYF. The full variable domain, in which reference TRBV7-2 and TRBJ2-3 provide the parts outside the CDR3, is GAGVSQSPSNKVTEKGKDVELRCDPISGHTALYWYRQSLGQGLEFLIYFQGNSAPDKSGLPSDRFSAERTGGSVSTLTIQRTQQEDSAVYLCASSLGQGPWADTQYFGPGTRLTVL.

This clone came up once. The chain uses TRBV25-1 and TRBJ1-1; D is possibly TRBD1 (5 bases). V dropped 6 bases and J dropped 1 base, with 15 bases sitting between them. Germline V gives CDR1 MGHDK, CDR2 SYGVNS. There are 15 residues in the CDR3. The CDR3, as DNA: TGTGCCAGCAGCCTTTCGGCAGGGAAGAACACTGAAGCTTTCTTT. This encodes CASSLSAGKNTEAFF.

The J gene is TRBJ1-3, the V gene TRBV5-1; the D gene is possibly TRBD1 (6 bases). CDR1 SGHRS and CDR2 YFSETQ come from the germline V gene. The CDR3 extends over 14 amino acids. V dropped 0 bases and J dropped 4 bases, with 8 bases sitting between them. The chain's CDR3 is CASSLGQDGNTIYF. Written as DNA, the CDR3 is TGCGCCAGCAGCTTGGGACAGGACGGAAACACCATATATTTT.

This sequence joins TRBV7-2 and TRBJ1-3, with 9 bases identical to TRBD1. The CDR3 extends over 18 amino acids. Germline CDR1 is SGHTA and CDR2 is FQGNSA. The junction had 7 bases not matched to a gene; V was cut back by 1 base and J by 0 bases. The CDR3 protein is CASSLGSGTGSSGNTIYF. The DNA for the CDR3 is TGTGCCAGCAGCTTAGGTTCCGGGACAGGGTCCTCTGGAAACACCATATATTTT.

V gene TRBV10-3 combines with J gene TRBJ1-1; D not resolved. Trimming shortened V by 4 bases and J by 3 bases, and 3 bases separated the two germline ends. Looked up from germline, CDR1 is ENHRY and CDR2 is SYGVKD. The CDR3 consists of 11 residues. CDR3 DNA sequence: TGTGCCATCAGTGCGGACACTGAAGCTTTCTTT. It translates to CAISADTEAFF.

The rearrangement uses TRBV6-5 and TRBJ1-3; unclear D gene. V lost 0 bases and J 0 bases, leaving 9 bases between the germline ends. The CDR3 length is 16 residues. In germline, CDR1 is MNHEY, CDR2 SVGAGI. CDR3 bases: TGTGCCAGCAGTTACTCTCTGAGGAGCTCTGGAAACACCATATATTTT. Its translation is CASSYSLRSSGNTIYF.

By sample share, this clone is medium-sized. V and J are TRBV13 and TRBJ2-4; perhaps TRBD2 as D (7 bases). Germline lookup yields CDR1 PRHDT and CDR2 FYEKMQ (reference sequence). The CDR3 runs 16 residues. V was cut by 5 bases and J by 5 bases, with 19 bases left in between. The DNA for the CDR3 is TGTGCCAGCAGCCCCGTGGAGGAGGGGGGGCAAAACATTCAGTACTTC. This gives the protein CASSPVEEGGQNIQYF.

This rearrangement joins TRBV19 to TRBJ2-5, with D perhaps TRBD2 (5 bases). The CDR3 runs 13 residues. Trimming pared 6 bases from V and 3 bases from J, leaving 11 bases between. Germline loops: CDR1 LNHDA, CDR2 SQIVND (reference sequence). In nucleotides, the CDR3 is TGTGCCAGTAGGGCCGCGGGTGAAGAGACCCAGTACTTC. Encoded protein: CASRAAGEETQYF.

This clone was detected only once. V usage is TRBV3-1 (or the pseudogene TRBV3-2) and J usage is TRBJ1-1, with a tentative D call TRBD1 (6 bases). CDR3 length: 20 amino acids. Germline-derived CDR1 and CDR2 are LGHDT and YNNKEL (reference sequence). V lost 2 bases and J 0 bases, leaving 25 bases between the germline ends. CDR3 amino acids: CASSQRPLSPKGHVNTEAFF. Written as DNA, the CDR3 is TGTGCCAGCAGCCAAAGGCCTCTCTCTCCTAAGGGACACGTGAACACTGAAGCTTTCTTT.

The V gene is TRBV2, the J gene TRBJ2-7; 11 nucleotides align to TRBD2. This CDR3 region has 16 residues. Germline values: CDR1 SNHLY, CDR2 FYNNEI. After removal of 1 base from V and 2 bases from J, the junction contained 4 bases not matched to a gene. CDR3 amino acids: CASSEGSSGGTYEQYF. The CDR3 nucleotides read TGTGCCAGCAGTGAAGGGTCTAGCGGGGGGACCTACGAGCAGTACTTC.

The V call is TRBV6-5, the J call TRBJ1-1, with D perhaps matching TRBD1 (6 bases). V lost 2 bases, J lost 2 bases, and 12 bases lay in between. From germline, CDR1 is MNHEY and CDR2 SVGAGI. CDR3 length equals 15 residues. The CDR3, as DNA: TGTGCCAGCAGTTACCGGACAGAGTATAACACTGAAGCTTTCTTT. It specifies CASSYRTEYNTEAFF.